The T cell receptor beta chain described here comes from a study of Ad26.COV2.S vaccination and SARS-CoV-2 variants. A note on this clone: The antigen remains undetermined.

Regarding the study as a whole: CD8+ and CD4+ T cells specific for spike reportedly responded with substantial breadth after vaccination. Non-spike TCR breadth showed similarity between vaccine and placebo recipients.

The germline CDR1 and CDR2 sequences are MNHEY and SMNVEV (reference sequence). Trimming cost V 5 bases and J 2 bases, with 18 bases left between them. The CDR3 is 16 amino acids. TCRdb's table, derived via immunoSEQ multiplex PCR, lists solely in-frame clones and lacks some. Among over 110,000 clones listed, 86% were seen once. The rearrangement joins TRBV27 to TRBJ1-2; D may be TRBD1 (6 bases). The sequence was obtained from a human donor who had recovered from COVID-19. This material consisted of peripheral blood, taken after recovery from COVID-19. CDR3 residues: CASSQRTARRNYGYTF. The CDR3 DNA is TGTGCCAGCAGTCAAAGGACAGCAAGAAGGAACTATGGCTACACCTTC.